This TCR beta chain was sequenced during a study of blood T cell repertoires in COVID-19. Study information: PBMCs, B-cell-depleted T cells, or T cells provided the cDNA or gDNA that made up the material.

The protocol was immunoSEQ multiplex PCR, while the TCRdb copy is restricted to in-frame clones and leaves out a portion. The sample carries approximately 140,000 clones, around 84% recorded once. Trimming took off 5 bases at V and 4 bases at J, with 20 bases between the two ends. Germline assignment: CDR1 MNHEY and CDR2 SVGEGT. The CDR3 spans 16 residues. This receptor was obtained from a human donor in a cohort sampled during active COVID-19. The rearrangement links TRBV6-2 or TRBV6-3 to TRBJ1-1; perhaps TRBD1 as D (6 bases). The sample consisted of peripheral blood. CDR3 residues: CASSTGKGVVRTEAFF. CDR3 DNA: TGTGCCAGCAGTACAGGGAAAGGGGTTGTTCGCACTGAAGCTTTCTTT.